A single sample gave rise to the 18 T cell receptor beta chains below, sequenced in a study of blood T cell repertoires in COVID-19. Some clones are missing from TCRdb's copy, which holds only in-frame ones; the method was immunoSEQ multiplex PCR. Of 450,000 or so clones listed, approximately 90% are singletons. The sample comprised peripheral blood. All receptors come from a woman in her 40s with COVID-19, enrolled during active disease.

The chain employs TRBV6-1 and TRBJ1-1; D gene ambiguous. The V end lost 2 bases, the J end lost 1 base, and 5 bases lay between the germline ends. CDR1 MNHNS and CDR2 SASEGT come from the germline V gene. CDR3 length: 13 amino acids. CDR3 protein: CASSELRNTEAFF. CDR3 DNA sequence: TGTGCCAGCAGTGAATTGAGGAACACTGAAGCTTTCTTT.

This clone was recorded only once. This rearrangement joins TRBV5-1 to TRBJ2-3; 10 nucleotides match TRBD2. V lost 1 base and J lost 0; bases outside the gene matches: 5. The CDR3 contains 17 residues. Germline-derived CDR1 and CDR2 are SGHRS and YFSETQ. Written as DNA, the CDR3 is TGCGCCAGCAGCTTGTTCTCTAGCGGGGGTAGCACAGATACGCAGTATTTT. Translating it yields CASSLFSSGGSTDTQYF. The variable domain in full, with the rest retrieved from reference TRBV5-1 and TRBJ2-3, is KAGVTQTPRYLIKTRGQQVTLSCSPISGHRSVSWYQQTPGQGLQFLFEYFSETQRNKGNFPGRFSGRQFSNSRSEMNVSTLELGDSALYLCASSLFSSGGSTDTQYFGPGTRLTVL.

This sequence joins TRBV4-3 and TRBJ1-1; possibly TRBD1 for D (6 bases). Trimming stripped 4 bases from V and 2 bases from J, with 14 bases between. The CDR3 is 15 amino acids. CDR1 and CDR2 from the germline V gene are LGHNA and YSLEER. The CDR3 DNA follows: TGCGCCAGCAGCCGGGACCAGGGGCGCAACACTGAAGCTTTCTTT. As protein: CASSRDQGRNTEAFF.

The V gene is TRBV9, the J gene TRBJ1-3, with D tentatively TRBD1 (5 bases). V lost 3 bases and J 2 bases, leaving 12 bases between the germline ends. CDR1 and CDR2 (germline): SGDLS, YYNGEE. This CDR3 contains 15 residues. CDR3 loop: CASSAGQRAGNTIYF. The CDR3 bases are TGTGCCAGCAGCGCAGGGCAAAGGGCTGGAAACACCATATATTTT.

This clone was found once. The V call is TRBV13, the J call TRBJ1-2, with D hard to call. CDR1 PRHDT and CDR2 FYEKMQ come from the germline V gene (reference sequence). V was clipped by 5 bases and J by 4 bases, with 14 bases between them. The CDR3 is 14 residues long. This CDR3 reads CASSTTPDIYGYTF. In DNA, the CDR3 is TGTGCCAGCAGCACAACCCCAGACATCTATGGCTACACCTTC.

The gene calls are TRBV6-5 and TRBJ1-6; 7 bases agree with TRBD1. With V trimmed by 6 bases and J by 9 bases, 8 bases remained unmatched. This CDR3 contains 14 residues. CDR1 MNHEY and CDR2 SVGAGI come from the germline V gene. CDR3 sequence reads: CASRWDSPGSPLHF. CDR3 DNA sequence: TGTGCCAGCAGATGGGACAGTCCGGGTTCACCCCTCCACTTT.

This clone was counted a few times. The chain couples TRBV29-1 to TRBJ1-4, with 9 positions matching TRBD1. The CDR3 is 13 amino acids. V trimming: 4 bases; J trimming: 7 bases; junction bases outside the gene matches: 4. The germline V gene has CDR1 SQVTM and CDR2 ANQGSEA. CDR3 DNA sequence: TGCAGCGTTGCGACAGGGGGTGTTGAAAAACTGTTTTTT. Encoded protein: CSVATGGVEKLFF.

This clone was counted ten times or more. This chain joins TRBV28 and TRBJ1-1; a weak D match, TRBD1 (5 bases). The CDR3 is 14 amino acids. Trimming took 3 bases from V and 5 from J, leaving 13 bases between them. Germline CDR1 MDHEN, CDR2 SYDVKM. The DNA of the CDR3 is TGTGCCAGCAGTTTTAGCCAGGGCTGGACTGAAGCTTTCTTT. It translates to CASSFSQGWTEAFF.

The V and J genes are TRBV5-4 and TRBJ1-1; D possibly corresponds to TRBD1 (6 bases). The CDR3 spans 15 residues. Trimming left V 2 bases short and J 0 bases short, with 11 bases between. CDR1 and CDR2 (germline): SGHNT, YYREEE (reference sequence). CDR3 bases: TGTGCCAGCAGCTTTACAGGGTTCATGAACACTGAAGCTTTCTTT. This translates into CASSFTGFMNTEAFF.

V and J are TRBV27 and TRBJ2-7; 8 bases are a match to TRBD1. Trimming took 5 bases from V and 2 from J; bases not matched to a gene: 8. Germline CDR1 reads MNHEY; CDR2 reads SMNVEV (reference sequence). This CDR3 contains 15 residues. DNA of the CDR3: TGTGCCAGCAGTCCAACAGGGGGGAGGACCTACGAGCAGTACTTC. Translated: CASSPTGGRTYEQYF.

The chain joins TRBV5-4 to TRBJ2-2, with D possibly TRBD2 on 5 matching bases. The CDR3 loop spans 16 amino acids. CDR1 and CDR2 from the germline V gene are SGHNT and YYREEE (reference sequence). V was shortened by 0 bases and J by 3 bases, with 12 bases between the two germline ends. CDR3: CASSLGGSGYTGELFF. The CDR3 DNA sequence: TGTGCCAGCAGCTTGGGGGGATCGGGATACACCGGGGAGCTGTTTTTT.

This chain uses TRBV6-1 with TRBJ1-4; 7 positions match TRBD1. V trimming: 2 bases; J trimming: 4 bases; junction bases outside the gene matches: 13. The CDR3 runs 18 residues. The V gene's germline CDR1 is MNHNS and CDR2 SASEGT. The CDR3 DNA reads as TGTGCCAGCAGTGAATTCCCTGTCATACAGGGGATTAATGAAAAACTGTTTTTT. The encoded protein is CASSEFPVIQGINEKLFF.

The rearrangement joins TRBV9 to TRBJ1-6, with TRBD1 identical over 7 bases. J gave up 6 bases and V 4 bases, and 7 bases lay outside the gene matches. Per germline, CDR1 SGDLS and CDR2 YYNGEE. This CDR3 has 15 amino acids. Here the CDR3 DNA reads TGTGCCAGCAGCAAGACAGGGTCGTTTAATTCACCCCTCCACTTT. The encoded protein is CASSKTGSFNSPLHF.

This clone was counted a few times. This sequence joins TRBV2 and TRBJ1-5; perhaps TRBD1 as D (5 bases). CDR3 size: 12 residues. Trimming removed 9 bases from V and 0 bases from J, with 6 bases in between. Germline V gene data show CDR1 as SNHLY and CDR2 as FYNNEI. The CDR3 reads CARDSSNQPQHF. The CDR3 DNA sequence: TGTGCCAGAGACAGTAGCAATCAGCCCCAGCATTTT.

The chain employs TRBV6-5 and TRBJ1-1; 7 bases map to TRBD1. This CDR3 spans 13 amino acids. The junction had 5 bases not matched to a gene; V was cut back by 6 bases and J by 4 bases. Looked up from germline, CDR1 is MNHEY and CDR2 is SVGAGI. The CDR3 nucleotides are TGTGCCAGCAGCCACAGGGGAGGCACTGAAGCTTTCTTT. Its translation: CASSHRGGTEAFF.

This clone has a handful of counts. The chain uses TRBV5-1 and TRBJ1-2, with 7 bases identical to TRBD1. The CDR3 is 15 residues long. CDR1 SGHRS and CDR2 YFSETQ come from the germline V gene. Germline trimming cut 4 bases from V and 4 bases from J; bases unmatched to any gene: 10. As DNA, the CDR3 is TGCGCCAGCAGCGCATCAGACAGGGCCCTCTATGGCTACACCTTC. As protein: CASSASDRALYGYTF. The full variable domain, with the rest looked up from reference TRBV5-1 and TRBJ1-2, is KAGVTQTPRYLIKTRGQQVTLSCSPISGHRSVSWYQQTPGQGLQFLFEYFSETQRNKGNFPGRFSGRQFSNSRSEMNVSTLELGDSALYLCASSASDRALYGYTFGSGTRLTVV.

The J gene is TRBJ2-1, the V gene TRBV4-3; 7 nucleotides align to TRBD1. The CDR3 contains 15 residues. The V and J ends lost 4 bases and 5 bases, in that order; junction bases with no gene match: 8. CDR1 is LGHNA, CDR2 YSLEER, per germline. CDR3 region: CASSRYETGNNEQFF. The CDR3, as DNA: TGCGCCAGCAGCCGGTACGAGACAGGGAACAATGAGCAGTTCTTC.

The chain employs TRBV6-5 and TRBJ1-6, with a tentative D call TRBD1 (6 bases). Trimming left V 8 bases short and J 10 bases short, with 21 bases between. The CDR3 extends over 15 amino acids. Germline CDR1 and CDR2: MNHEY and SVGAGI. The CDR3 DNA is TGTGCCAGCGGTCCGGCGGGGGCAGGAGGATCACCCCTCCACTTT. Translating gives CASGPAGAGGSPLHF.